This entry lists 30 T cell receptor beta chains sequenced from one sample in a study of shared clonotypes between healthy human individuals. Assay: immunoSEQ multiplex PCR; the TCRdb copy retains only in-frame clones and omits some. The sample records 150,000 to 200,000 clones, 85% to 95% being singletons. Sequencing used naive CD4+ T cells sorted from blood. Noted subset: CD45RA+ positively selected. The receptor set was obtained from a woman in her thirties in good health.

The chain is built from TRBV18 and TRBJ1-1; D is unresolved. The CDR3 runs 15 residues. Germline loops: CDR1 KGHSH, CDR2 LQKENI. Trimming left V 0 bases short and J 1 base short, with 9 bases between. The CDR3 is CASSPPPGGNTEAFF. CDR3 sequence (DNA): TGTGCCAGCTCACCACCACCAGGTGGGAACACTGAAGCTTTCTTT. The variable domain in full, completed from reference TRBV18 and TRBJ1-1, reads NAGVMQNPRHLVRRRGQEARLRCSPMKGHSHVYWYRQLPEEGLKFMVYLQKENIIDESGMPKERFSAEFPKEGPSILRIQQVVRGDSAAYFCASSPPPGGNTEAFFGQGTRLTVV.

The rearrangement links TRBV15 to TRBJ2-7, with a tentative D call TRBD1 (5 bases). This CDR3 contains 15 residues. V was cut by 1 base and J by 0 bases, with 10 bases left in between. Germline CDR1 reads LNHNV; CDR2 reads YYDKDF (reference sequence). This CDR3 is CATSRVQGSSYEQYF. The CDR3 region has the DNA TGTGCCACCAGCAGAGTGCAGGGCAGCTCCTACGAGCAGTACTTC.

The chain combines TRBV5-1 with TRBJ2-7, with 8 bases aligning to TRBD1. V lost 4 bases, J lost 5 bases, and 8 bases stayed unmatched. Germline lookup yields CDR1 SGHRS and CDR2 YFSETQ. The CDR3 spans 14 residues. CDR3 coding DNA: TGCGCCAGCAGCCAACAGGGGGGCATCGACGAGCAGTACTTC. Translated: CASSQQGGIDEQYF.

The gene calls are TRBV28 and TRBJ1-2, with a tentative D call TRBD1 (5 bases). The germline V gene has CDR1 MDHEN and CDR2 SYDVKM. Trimming took 6 bases from V and 4 from J, leaving 18 bases between them. This CDR3 region has 15 residues. CDR3 nucleotide sequence: TGTGCCAGCAGCCCGGGACTCCAATTGGGCTATGGCTACACCTTC. Encoded protein: CASSPGLQLGYGYTF.

As concerns this clone: Within the sample, other DNA sequences also encode this same CDR3. The genes are TRBV5-1 and TRBJ2-3; TRBD1 matches at 10 bases. V shed 7 bases, J shed 3 bases, and the junction held 5 bases outside the gene matches. This CDR3 has 14 amino acids. Germline V lookup: CDR1 SGHRS, CDR2 YFSETQ. CDR3: CASSPGQGTDTQYF. Written as DNA, the CDR3 is TGCGCCAGCTCACCGGGACAGGGGACAGATACGCAGTATTTT.

CDR3 nucleotides: TGTGCCAGCAGTTTCGTGGGGCCGGGATCCTACGAGCAGTACTTC. This encodes CASSFVGPGSYEQYF. The chain employs TRBV28 and TRBJ2-7, with D possibly being TRBD1 or TRBD2 (5 bases each). The CDR3 is made up of 15 amino acids. Germline CDR1 reads MDHEN; CDR2 reads SYDVKM. Deletions cut 3 bases from V and 1 base from J, with 13 bases between.

The J gene is TRBJ2-3, the V gene TRBV4-1, with 13 bases that match TRBD2. The CDR3 spans 16 residues. Germline V gene sequence: CDR1 MGHRA, CDR2 YSYEKL. J was trimmed by 5 bases and V by 4 bases; bases with no gene match: 6. The CDR3 loop is CASSPGLAGEIDTQYF. In DNA, the CDR3 is TGCGCCAGCAGCCCCGGACTAGCGGGAGAGATAGATACGCAGTATTTT.

This rearrangement joins TRBV19 to TRBJ2-7, with unresolved D. Germline assignment: CDR1 LNHDA and CDR2 SQIVND (reference sequence). This CDR3 spans 13 amino acids. With 5 bases removed from V and 2 bases from J, the gap between germline ends came to 10 bases. The CDR3 bases are TGTGCCAGTAGTTCCTTTGTCGCCTACGAGCAGTACTTC. This translates into CASSSFVAYEQYF.

This chain links TRBV10-3 with TRBJ2-7; D not certain. This CDR3 is 13 amino acids long. The germline V gene has CDR1 ENHRY and CDR2 SYGVKD. V lost 3 bases and J 5 bases, leaving 11 bases between the germline ends. CDR3 amino acids: CAISDFDGHEQYF. CDR3 bases: TGTGCCATCAGTGATTTCGACGGCCACGAGCAGTACTTC.

The chain is built from TRBV2 and TRBJ2-3, with a tentative D call TRBD2 (6 bases). With 6 bases removed from V and 4 bases from J, the gap between germline ends came to 11 bases. The CDR3 sequence is 13 residues long. Per germline, CDR1 SNHLY and CDR2 FYNNEI. The CDR3 region is CASRLTSADTQYF. CDR3 coding DNA: TGTGCCAGCAGGCTGACTAGTGCAGATACGCAGTATTTT.

The chain is built from TRBV7-9 and TRBJ1-6, with 7 bases that match TRBD1. Germline values: CDR1 SEHNR, CDR2 FQNEAQ (reference sequence). CDR3 length: 15 amino acids. The J segment lost 4 bases and the V segment lost 5 bases, leaving 5 bases of the junction unmatched. For the CDR3, the DNA is TGTGCCAGCAGCCCCTGGGACAGTTATAATTCACCCCTCCACTTT. This gives the protein CASSPWDSYNSPLHF.

The chain carries TRBV27 and TRBJ2-7, with 7 bases identical to TRBD1. CDR1 and CDR2 from the germline V gene are MNHEY and SMNVEV (reference sequence). V lost 4 bases and J lost 0; bases outside the gene matches: 3. This CDR3 comprises 14 residues. The CDR3 loop is CASSYQGDSYEQYF. The DNA for the CDR3 is TGTGCCAGCAGTTACCAGGGGGACTCCTACGAGCAGTACTTC.

The chain has TRBV7-8 and TRBJ1-1; D gene unclear. The germline V gene encodes CDR1 SGHVS and CDR2 FQNEAQ. V lost 2 bases, J lost 1 base, and 8 bases lay in between. The CDR3 loop spans 14 amino acids. The CDR3: CASSLRGSNTEAFF. The CDR3 coding sequence is TGTGCCAGCAGCTTACGCGGATCGAACACTGAAGCTTTCTTT.

The V call is TRBV28, the J call TRBJ2-7, with 11 bases fitting TRBD2. This CDR3 spans 15 amino acids. The germline V gene has CDR1 MDHEN and CDR2 SYDVKM. V lost 5 bases to trimming and J lost 3 bases; unmatched junction nucleotides: 6. In nucleotides, the CDR3 is TGTGCCAGCAGTCTAACTAGCGGGAGACGCTACGAGCAGTACTTC. It yields the protein CASSLTSGRRYEQYF. The whole variable domain, filled in from reference TRBV28 and TRBJ2-7, reads DVKVTQSSRYLVKRTGEKVFLECVQDMDHENMFWYRQDPGLGLRLIYFSYDVKMKEKGDIPEGYSVSREKKERFSLILESASTNQTSMYLCASSLTSGRRYEQYFGPGTRLTVT.

This chain connects TRBV28 to TRBJ1-5, with D perhaps TRBD1 (6 bases). The CDR3 sequence is 15 residues long. Looked up from germline, CDR1 is MDHEN and CDR2 is SYDVKM. Trimming left V 8 bases short and J 0 bases short, with 14 bases between. The CDR3 region has the DNA TGTGCCAGCCAGGGGACACCCTATAGCAATCAGCCCCAGCATTTT. It translates to CASQGTPYSNQPQHF.

The rearrangement uses TRBV5-1 and TRBJ2-2; TRBD1 is a possible D gene (6 bases). Germline CDR1 is SGHRS and CDR2 is YFSETQ. CDR3 length equals 16 residues. V was clipped by 1 base and J by 1 base, with 11 bases between them. In DNA form, the CDR3 reads TGCGCCAGCAGCTTGCAGGGGACGGGGAACACCGGGGAGCTGTTTTTT. Protein product: CASSLQGTGNTGELFF.

Here the CDR3 reads CASSLPDYRAGADDEQFF. The CDR3 region has the DNA TGTGCCAGCAGCTTACCTGACTACAGAGCGGGAGCAGACGATGAGCAGTTCTTC. This chain joins TRBV7-8 and TRBJ2-1; 8 bases map to TRBD2. CDR3 size: 18 residues. Germline V gene lookup returns CDR1 SGHVS and CDR2 FQNEAQ. Trimming removed 2 bases from V and 8 bases from J; junction bases left unmatched: 17.

The genes are TRBV27 and TRBJ2-6, with TRBD1 identical over 10 bases. This CDR3 spans 18 amino acids. The J segment lost 2 bases and the V segment lost 3 bases, leaving 7 bases of the junction unmatched. In germline, CDR1 is MNHEY, CDR2 SMNVEV (reference sequence). In DNA, the CDR3 is TGTGCCAGCAGTTTGGTGGGACAGGGGTACGCTGGGGCCAACGTCCTGACTTTC. This codes for CASSLVGQGYAGANVLTF.

The J gene is TRBJ1-4, the V gene TRBV2; no clear D. V shed 5 bases and J shed 7 bases, with 8 bases lying between them. From germline, CDR1 is SNHLY and CDR2 FYNNEI. The CDR3 length is 12 residues. In nucleotides, the CDR3 is TGTGCCAGCAGTAGTTTGAGTGAAAAACTGTTTTTT. This sequence encodes CASSSLSEKLFF.

This chain links TRBV14 with TRBJ2-2; 7 bases fit TRBD2. CDR3 length equals 14 residues. After removal of 2 bases from V and 6 bases from J, the junction contained 3 bases not matched to a gene. From germline, CDR1 is SGHDN and CDR2 FVKESK. The CDR3 sequence is CASSQLAGAGELFF. CDR3 nucleotides: TGTGCCAGCAGCCAACTTGCGGGGGCCGGGGAGCTGTTTTTT.

This clone was observed a single time. This chain joins TRBV28 and TRBJ1-2; a possible D gene is TRBD1 (6 bases). The V gene lost 6 bases and the J gene lost 0 bases, with 14 bases spanning the gap. The germline CDR1 and CDR2 sequences are MDHEN and SYDVKM. This CDR3 has 15 residues. CDR3: CASSLPGAPNYGYTF. The CDR3 bases are TGTGCCAGCAGCCTTCCAGGGGCCCCTAACTATGGCTACACCTTC.

This chain uses TRBV7-7 with TRBJ1-2; D unresolved. The CDR3 is 14 amino acids. The germline V gene encodes CDR1 SSHAT and CDR2 FNYEAQ (reference sequence). Trimming removed 3 bases from V and 0 bases from J, with 8 bases in between. As DNA, the CDR3 is TGTGCCAGCAGCTTTTGGCAGTCTAACTATGGCTACACCTTC. It encodes CASSFWQSNYGYTF.

This clone has only one observation. The chain employs TRBV28 and TRBJ2-7; TRBD2 matches 8 bases. V gave up 5 bases and J gave up 3 bases; unmatched junction bases: 9. The CDR3 consists of 15 residues. In germline, CDR1 is MDHEN, CDR2 SYDVKM. CDR3 nucleotides: TGTGCCAGCAGTCCACCACCGGGACTAGACTACGAGCAGTACTTC. This translates into CASSPPPGLDYEQYF.

The chain recombines TRBV5-1 with TRBJ2-7; 8 nucleotides agree with TRBD2. Germline V lookup: CDR1 SGHRS, CDR2 YFSETQ. V was clipped by 4 bases and J by 6 bases; unmatched bases: 9. The length of the CDR3 is 14 residues. CDR3 protein: CASSRAGGAGEQYF. Here the CDR3 DNA reads TGCGCCAGCAGCCGGGCCGGGGGGGCAGGCGAGCAGTACTTC.

This rearrangement joins TRBV2 to TRBJ2-2; TRBD1 aligns across 9 bases. The CDR3 sequence is 13 residues long. J gave up 5 bases and V 8 bases, and 3 bases lay outside the gene matches. CDR1 and CDR2 (germline): SNHLY, FYNNEI. DNA for the CDR3: TGTGCCAGCGGGGACAGGGTAACCGGGGAGCTGTTTTTT. It yields the protein CASGDRVTGELFF.

Points on this clone: In the same sample, other DNA sequences code for this CDR3. This chain connects TRBV27 to TRBJ1-5; D perhaps matches TRBD1 (5 bases). Looked up from germline, CDR1 is MNHEY and CDR2 is SMNVEV (reference sequence). The length of the CDR3 is 14 residues. Trimming took 3 bases from V and 1 from J, leaving 7 bases between them. The CDR3 DNA reads TGTGCCAGCAGTTTCCAGGGCAGCAATCAGCCCCAGCATTTT. Its protein product is CASSFQGSNQPQHF.

In its sample, this clone was seen once. The V gene is TRBV28, the J gene TRBJ1-2; D is unclear. This CDR3 has 16 residues. Per the germline V gene, CDR1 is MDHEN and CDR2 is SYDVKM. With 2 bases removed from V and 0 bases from J, the gap between germline ends came to 13 bases. Here the CDR3 DNA reads TGTGCCAGCAGTTTAGCCACAGTAGGAGCTAACTATGGCTACACCTTC. This encodes CASSLATVGANYGYTF.

The chain combines TRBV28 with TRBJ2-5; 7 bases are a match to TRBD2. With the DNA end fitting TRBJ2-7 better, the J assignment may be wrong. Germline lookup yields CDR1 MDHEN and CDR2 SYDVKM. The CDR3 contains 15 residues. The CDR3 DNA reads TGTGCCAGCAGTTTAAGAGTAGCGGGTTCCTACGAGCAGTACTTC. Translation: CASSLRVAGSYEQYF.

The gene calls are TRBV4-1 and TRBJ2-1; perhaps TRBD2 as D (5 bases). Trimming took 3 bases from V and 10 from J, leaving 16 bases between them. Germline values: CDR1 MGHRA, CDR2 YSYEKL. CDR3 length: 14 amino acids. CDR3 region: CASSQPPAREEQFF. CDR3 nucleotides: TGCGCCAGCAGCCAGCCCCCGGCTAGGGAGGAGCAGTTCTTC.

This clone appeared once. The chain couples TRBV18 to TRBJ1-2; 8 nucleotides line up with TRBD1. Germline CDR1 KGHSH, CDR2 LQKENI. This CDR3 comprises 15 residues. The V and J ends lost 0 bases and 1 base, in that order; junction bases with no gene match: 1. DNA for the CDR3: TGTGCCAGCTCACCACCCGACAGGGGTAACTATGGCTACACCTTC. Translation: CASSPPDRGNYGYTF.